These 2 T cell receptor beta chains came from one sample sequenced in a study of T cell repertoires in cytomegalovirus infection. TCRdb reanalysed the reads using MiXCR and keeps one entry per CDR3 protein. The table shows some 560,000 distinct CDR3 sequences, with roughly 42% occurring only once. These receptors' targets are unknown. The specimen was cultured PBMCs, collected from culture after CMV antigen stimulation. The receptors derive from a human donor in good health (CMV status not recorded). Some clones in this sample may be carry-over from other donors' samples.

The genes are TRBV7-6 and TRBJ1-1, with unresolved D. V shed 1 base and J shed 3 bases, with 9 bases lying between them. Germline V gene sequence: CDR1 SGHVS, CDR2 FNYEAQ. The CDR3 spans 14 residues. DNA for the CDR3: TGTGCCAGCAGCTTAGTGGCAGATTACACTGAAGCTTTCTTT. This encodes CASSLVADYTEAFF.

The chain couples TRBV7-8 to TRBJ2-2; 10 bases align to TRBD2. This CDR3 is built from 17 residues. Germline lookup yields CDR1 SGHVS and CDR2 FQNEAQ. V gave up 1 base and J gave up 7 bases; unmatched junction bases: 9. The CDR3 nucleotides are TGTGCCAGCAGCTTAGGTTCAATAGCGGGGGGAATCGGGGAGCTGTTTTTT. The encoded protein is CASSLGSIAGGIGELFF.